This TCR beta chain is from a study of CD8 T cells in ankylosing spondylitis. General study points: Significantly higher representation of disease-linked clones was reported for matched ankylosing spondylitis synovial fluid. Disease-linked clones had a CD8+ phenotype and relatively low frequency in peripheral blood.

This clonotype has only a few counts. Antigen specificity is unknown. Germline V gives CDR1 SGHRS, CDR2 YFSETQ. The V and J ends lost 4 bases and 5 bases respectively, with 13 bases between them. The CDR3 spans 13 residues. With molecular barcodes, quantitative 5'-RACE was used to make the TCR beta libraries. TCRdb re-analysed the 5' RACE reads in MiXCR, keeping a single row per CDR3 protein. Among approximately 100,000 distinct CDR3 sequences listed, about 25% were seen once. This rearrangement joins TRBV5-1 to TRBJ2-7; a possible D gene is TRBD1 (6 bases). Sequencing was performed on synovial fluid, either unsorted or a sorted T cell fraction (not recorded which). The source of this sequence is a male donor with ankylosing spondylitis. The CDR3 nucleotides are TGCGCCAGCAGCCGGGACATCCGGGACGAGCAGTACTTC. It encodes CASSRDIRDEQYF.